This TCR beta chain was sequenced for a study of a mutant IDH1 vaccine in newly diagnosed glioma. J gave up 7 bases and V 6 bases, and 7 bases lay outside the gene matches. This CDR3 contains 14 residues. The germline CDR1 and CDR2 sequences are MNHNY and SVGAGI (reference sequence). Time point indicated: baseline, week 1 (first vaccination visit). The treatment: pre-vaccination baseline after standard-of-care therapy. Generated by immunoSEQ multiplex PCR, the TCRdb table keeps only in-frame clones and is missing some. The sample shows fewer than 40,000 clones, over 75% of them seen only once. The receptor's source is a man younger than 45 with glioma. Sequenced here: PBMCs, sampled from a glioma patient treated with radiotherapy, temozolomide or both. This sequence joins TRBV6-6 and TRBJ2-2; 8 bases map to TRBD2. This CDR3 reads CASRKAGAGGELFF. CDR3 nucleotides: TGTGCCAGCAGGAAAGCGGGAGCGGGCGGGGAGCTGTTTTTT.